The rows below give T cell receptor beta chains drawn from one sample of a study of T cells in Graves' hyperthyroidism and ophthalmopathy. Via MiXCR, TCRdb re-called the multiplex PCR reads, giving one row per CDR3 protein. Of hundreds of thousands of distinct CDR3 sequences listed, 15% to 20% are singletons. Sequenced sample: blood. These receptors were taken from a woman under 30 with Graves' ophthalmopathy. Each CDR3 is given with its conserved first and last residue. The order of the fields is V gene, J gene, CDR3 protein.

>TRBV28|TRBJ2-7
CASSSPGGYEQYF
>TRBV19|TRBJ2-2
CASSPIAGGPIGELFF
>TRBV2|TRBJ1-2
CASSDRRRDYGYTF
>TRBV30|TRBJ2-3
CAWTVGTDTQYF
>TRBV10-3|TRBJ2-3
CAISRLAGGTDTQYF
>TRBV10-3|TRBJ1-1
CATSASDQGGFSNTEAFF
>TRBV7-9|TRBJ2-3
CASAGNTQYF
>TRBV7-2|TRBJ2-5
CASSPRTSGRAGETQYF
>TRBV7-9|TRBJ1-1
CASSVGQASRAFF
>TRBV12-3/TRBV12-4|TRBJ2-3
CASSGQGPSTDTQYF
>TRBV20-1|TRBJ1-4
CSARGQGGSEKLFF
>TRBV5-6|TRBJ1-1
CASRATMNTEAFF
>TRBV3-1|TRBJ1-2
CASSQDQGYYGYTF
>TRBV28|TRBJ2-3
CASSLVRGPTDTQYF
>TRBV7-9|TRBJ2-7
CASSLAETGLTGQYF
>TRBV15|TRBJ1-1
CATSRVQTSNTEAFF
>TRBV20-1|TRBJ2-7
CSALTPDRAGEQYF
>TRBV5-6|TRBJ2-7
CASSLYRSDYHGEQYF
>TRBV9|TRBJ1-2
CASSVGDSLYGYTF
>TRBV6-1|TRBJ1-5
CASSELPDRNNQPQHF
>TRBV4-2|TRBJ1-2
CASSQGRDRLNYGYTF
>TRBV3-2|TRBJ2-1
CASSRRLAGDEQFF
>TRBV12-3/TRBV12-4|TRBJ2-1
CASSPQGGIDNEQFF
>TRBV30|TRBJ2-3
CAHGRGTDTQYF
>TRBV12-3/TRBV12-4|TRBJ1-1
CASSPIMLGPITEAFF
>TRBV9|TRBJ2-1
CASSVRGDSNEQFF
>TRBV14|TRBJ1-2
CASAPRRGDYGYTF
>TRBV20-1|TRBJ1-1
CSAPDRQKNTEAFF
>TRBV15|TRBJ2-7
CATSRDVSGRATYEQYF
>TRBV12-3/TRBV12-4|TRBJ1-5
CASSYGGWQPQHF
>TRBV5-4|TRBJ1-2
CASSSSLQGNYGYTF
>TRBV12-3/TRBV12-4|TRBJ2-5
CASSPSGSLTAQYF
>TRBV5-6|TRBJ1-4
CASSLGYGTNEKLFF
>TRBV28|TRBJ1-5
CASSFSMSVPSNQPQHF
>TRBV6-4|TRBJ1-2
CASSDSKDRYYGYTF
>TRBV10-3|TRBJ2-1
CAIREVEEDEQFF